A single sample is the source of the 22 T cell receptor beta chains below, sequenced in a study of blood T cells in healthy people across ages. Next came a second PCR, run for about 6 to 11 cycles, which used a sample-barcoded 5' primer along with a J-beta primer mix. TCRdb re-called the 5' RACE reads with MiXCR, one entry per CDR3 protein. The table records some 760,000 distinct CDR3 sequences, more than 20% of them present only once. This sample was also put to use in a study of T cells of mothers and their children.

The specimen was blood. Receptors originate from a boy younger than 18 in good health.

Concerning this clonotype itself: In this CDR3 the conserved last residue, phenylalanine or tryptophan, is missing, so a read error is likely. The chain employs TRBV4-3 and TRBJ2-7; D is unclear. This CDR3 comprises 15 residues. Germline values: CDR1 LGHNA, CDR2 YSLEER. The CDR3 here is CASNQDPPPTYEQYL. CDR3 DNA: TGCGCCAGCAACCAAGACCCCCCTCCCACCTACGAGCAGTACCTC.

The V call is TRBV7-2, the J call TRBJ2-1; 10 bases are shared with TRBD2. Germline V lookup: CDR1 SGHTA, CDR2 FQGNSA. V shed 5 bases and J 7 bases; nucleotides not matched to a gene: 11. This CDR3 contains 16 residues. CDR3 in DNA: TGTGCCAGCAGCCTAATAGGAAGCGGGAGGGTTAATGAGCAGTTCTTC. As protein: CASSLIGSGRVNEQFF. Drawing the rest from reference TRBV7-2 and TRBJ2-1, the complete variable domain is GAGVSQSPSNKVTEKGKDVELRCDPISGHTALYWYRQSLGQGLEFLIYFQGNSAPDKSGLPSDRFSAERTGGSVSTLTIQRTQQEDSAVYLCASSLIGSGRVNEQFFGPGTRLTVL.

The CDR3 reads CASSALDRDGYTF. CDR3 DNA sequence: TGTGCCAGCTCAGCACTCGACAGGGATGGCTACACCTTC. The chain recombines TRBV18 with TRBJ1-2; 7 bases are a match to TRBD1. CDR3 length: 13 residues. After removal of 5 bases from V and 6 bases from J, the junction contained 6 bases not matched to a gene. Germline CDR1 and CDR2: KGHSH and LQKENI. Filled out from reference TRBV18 and TRBJ1-2, the complete variable domain reads NAGVMQNPRHLVRRRGQEARLRCSPMKGHSHVYWYRQLPEEGLKFMVYLQKENIIDESGMPKERFSAEFPKEGPSILRIQQVVRGDSAAYFCASSALDRDGYTFGSGTRLTVV.

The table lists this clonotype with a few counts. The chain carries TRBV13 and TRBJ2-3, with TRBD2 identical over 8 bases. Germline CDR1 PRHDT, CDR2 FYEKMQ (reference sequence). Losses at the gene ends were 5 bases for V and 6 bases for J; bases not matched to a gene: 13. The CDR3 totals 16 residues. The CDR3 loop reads CASSDGVGTRGDTQYF. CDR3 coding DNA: TGTGCCAGCAGCGACGGCGTTGGGACTAGAGGCGATACGCAGTATTTT.

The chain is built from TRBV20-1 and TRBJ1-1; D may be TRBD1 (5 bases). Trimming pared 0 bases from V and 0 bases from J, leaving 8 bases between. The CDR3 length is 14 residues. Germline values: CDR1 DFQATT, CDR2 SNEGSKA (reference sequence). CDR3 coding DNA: TGCAGTGCTAGAGACGGGGGGGTGAACACTGAAGCTTTCTTT. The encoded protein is CSARDGGVNTEAFF.

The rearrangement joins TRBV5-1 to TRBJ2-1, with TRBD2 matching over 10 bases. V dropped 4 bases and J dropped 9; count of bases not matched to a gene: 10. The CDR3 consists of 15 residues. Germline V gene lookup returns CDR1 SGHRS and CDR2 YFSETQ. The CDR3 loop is CASSIPSGSLGEQFF. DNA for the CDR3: TGCGCCAGCAGCATACCTAGCGGGAGTTTGGGTGAGCAGTTCTTC.

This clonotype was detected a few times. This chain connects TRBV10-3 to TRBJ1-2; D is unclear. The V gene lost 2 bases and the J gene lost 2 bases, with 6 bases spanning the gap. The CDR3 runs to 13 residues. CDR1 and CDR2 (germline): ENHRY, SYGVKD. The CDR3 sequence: CAISEVANYGYTF. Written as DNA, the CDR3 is TGTGCCATCAGTGAGGTGGCCAACTATGGCTACACCTTC.

CDR3 sequence reads: CASSVGREKGAYTF. The CDR3 coding sequence is TGTGCCAGCAGCGTAGGACGGGAGAAGGGAGCCTACACCTTC. This chain uses TRBV9 with TRBJ1-2; D is unresolved. The V gene's germline CDR1 is SGDLS and CDR2 YYNGEE. V dropped 0 bases and J dropped 10 bases, with 16 bases sitting between them. This CDR3 is 14 amino acids long.

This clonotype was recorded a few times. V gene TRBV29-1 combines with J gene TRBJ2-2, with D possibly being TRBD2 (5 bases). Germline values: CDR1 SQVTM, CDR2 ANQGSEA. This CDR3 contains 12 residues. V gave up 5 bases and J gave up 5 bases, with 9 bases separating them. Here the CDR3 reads CSVSGDTGELFF. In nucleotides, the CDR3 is TGCAGCGTTTCCGGGGATACCGGGGAGCTGTTTTTT.

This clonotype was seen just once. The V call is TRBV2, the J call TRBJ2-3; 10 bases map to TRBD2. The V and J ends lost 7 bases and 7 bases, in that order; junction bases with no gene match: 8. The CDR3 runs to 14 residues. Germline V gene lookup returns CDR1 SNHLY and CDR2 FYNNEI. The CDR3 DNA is TGTGCCAGCATCGCAGCGGGGGGGCCAAATACGCAGTATTTT. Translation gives CASIAAGGPNTQYF.

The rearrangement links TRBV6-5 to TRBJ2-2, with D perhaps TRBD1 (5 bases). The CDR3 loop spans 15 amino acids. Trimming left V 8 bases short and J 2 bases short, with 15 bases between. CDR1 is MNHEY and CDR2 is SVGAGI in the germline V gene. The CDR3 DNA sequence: TGTGCCAGCGTTAGGGGCGGATTTAACACCGGGGAGCTGTTTTTT. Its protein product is CASVRGGFNTGELFF.

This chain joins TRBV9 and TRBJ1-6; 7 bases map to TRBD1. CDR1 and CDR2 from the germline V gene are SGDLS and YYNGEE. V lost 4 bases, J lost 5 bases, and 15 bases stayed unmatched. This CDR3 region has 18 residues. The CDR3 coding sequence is TGTGCCAGCAGCCCCACGCCAGGGGGGTCGGAGGATAATTCACCCCTCCACTTT. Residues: CASSPTPGGSEDNSPLHF.

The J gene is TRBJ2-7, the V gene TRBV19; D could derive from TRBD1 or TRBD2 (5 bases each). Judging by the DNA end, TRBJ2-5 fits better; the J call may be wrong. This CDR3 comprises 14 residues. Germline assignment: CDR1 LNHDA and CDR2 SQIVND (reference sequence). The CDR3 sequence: CASSIGGDGETQYF. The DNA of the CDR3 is TGTGCCAGTAGTATAGGAGGGGACGGCGAGACCCAGTACTTC.

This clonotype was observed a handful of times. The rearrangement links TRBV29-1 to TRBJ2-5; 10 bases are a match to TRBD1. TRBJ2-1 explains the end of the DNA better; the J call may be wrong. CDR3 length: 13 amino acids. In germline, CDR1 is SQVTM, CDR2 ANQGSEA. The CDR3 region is CSGGQGVGGEQFF. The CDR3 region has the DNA TGCAGCGGTGGACAGGGGGTAGGGGGTGAGCAGTTCTTC.

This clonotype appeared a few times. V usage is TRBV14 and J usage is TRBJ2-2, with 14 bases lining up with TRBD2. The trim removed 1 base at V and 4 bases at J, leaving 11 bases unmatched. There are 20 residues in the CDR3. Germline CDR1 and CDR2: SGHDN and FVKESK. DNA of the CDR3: TGTGCCAGCAGCCAAGTAAGACCGGGACTAGCGGGAGACCGCACCGGGGAGCTGTTTTTT. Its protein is CASSQVRPGLAGDRTGELFF.

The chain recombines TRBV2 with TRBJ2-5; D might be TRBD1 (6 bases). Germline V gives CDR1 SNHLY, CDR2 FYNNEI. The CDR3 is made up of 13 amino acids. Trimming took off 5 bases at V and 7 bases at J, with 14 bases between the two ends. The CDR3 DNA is TGTGCCAGCAGTCCCAGGGGACCCAGGACCCAGTACTTC. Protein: CASSPRGPRTQYF.

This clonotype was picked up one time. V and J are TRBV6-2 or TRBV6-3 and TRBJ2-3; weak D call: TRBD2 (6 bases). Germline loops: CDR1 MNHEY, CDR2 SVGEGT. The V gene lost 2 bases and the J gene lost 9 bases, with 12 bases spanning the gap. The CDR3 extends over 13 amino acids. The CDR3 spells CASSYAGTKTQYF. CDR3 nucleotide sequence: TGTGCCAGCAGTTACGCGGGGACGAAAACGCAGTATTTT.

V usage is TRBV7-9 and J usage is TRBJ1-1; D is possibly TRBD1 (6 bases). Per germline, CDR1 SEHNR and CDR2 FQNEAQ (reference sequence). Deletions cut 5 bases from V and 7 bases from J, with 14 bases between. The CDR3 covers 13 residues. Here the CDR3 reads CASSPTGTLEAFF. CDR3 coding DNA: TGTGCCAGCAGCCCCACAGGGACGCTTGAAGCTTTCTTT.

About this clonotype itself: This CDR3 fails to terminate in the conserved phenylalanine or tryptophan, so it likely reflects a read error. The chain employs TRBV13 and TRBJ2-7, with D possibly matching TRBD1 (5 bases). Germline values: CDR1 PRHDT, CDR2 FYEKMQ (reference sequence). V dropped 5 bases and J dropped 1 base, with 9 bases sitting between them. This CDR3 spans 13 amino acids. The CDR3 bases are TGTGCCAGCAGCAAGGGGCGATCCTACGAGCAGTACCTC. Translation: CASSKGRSYEQYL.

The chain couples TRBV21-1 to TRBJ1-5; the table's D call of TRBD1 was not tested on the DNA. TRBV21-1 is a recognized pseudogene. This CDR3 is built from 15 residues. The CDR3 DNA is TGTGCCAGCAGCAAAGACCTGGGACAGCAAAAGCCCCAGCATTTT. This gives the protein CASSKDLGQQKPQHF.

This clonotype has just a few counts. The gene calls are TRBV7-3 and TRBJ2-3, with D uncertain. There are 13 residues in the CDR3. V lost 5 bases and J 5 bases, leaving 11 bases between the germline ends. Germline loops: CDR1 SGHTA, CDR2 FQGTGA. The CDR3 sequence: CASSVLSGDTQYF. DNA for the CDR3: TGTGCCAGCAGCGTCCTCTCTGGAGATACGCAGTATTTT.

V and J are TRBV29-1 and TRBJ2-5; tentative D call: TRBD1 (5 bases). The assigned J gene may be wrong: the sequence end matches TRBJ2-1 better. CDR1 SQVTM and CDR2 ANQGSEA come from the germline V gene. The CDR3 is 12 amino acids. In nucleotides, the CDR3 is TGCAGCGTCGGCAGGGATTACAATGAGCAGTTCTTC. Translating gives CSVGRDYNEQFF.